Listed here are 23 T cell receptor beta chains from one sample, sequenced in a study of T cells in Graves' hyperthyroidism and ophthalmopathy. Amplification targeted TCR beta CDR3 regions from RNA transcripts. The study used the HTBI primer set for a first-round RT-PCR of the TCR CDR3. TCRdb called the multiplex PCR reads again in MiXCR, with one record for every CDR3 protein. The sample shows 600,000 to 850,000 distinct CDR3 sequences, roughly a sixth of them seen only once. Sample: blood. The source is a woman aged 45-59 years with Graves' hyperthyroidism that later progressed to Graves' ophthalmopathy.

This clonotype has only a few counts. The genes are TRBV27 and TRBJ1-1; D remains unclear. V dropped 10 bases and J dropped 6 bases, with 12 bases sitting between them. CDR3 size: 11 residues. Per the germline V gene, CDR1 is MNHEY and CDR2 is SMNVEV (reference sequence). The CDR3 sequence: CATGRFPEAFF. CDR3 coding DNA: TGTGCCACCGGGAGATTCCCTGAAGCTTTCTTT.

The rearrangement links TRBV6-1 to TRBJ1-2; D perhaps matches TRBD1 (6 bases). Germline lookup yields CDR1 MNHNS and CDR2 SASEGT. Trimming removed 5 bases from V and 6 bases from J, with 13 bases in between. The CDR3 sequence is 13 residues long. The CDR3 loop is CASSSGGWDGYTF. The CDR3 nucleotides are TGTGCCAGCAGTAGCGGGGGCTGGGATGGCTACACCTTC.

The V call is TRBV5-1, the J call TRBJ1-5; D gene unclear. Between the trimmed V and J ends, which lost 3 bases and 0 bases, there was a span of 10 bases. This CDR3 comprises 15 residues. In germline, CDR1 is SGHRS, CDR2 YFSETQ. CDR3: CASSSGEYSNQPQHF. As DNA, the CDR3 is TGCGCCAGCAGCTCAGGAGAGTATAGCAATCAGCCCCAGCATTTT.

This clonotype was seen more than once but under ten times. J is TRBJ1-2 and V is TRBV7-9, with D maybe TRBD1 (6 bases). The V and J ends lost 3 bases and 8 bases respectively, with 13 bases between them. Germline CDR1 reads SEHNR; CDR2 reads FQNEAQ (reference sequence). This CDR3 comprises 13 residues. The chain's CDR3 is CASSFRIDRGYTF. The DNA for the CDR3 is TGTGCCAGCAGCTTCAGGATTGACAGGGGCTACACCTTC.

This clonotype has just a few counts. This chain uses TRBV5-4 with TRBJ2-7; TRBD1 matches 10 bases. Germline V gives CDR1 SGHNT, CDR2 YYREEE (reference sequence). Losses at the gene ends were 4 bases for V and 5 bases for J; bases not matched to a gene: 12. CDR3 length equals 16 residues. CDR3 region: CASSQRRTGGTNEQYF. The CDR3 nucleotides are TGTGCCAGCAGCCAACGGAGGACAGGGGGTACCAACGAGCAGTACTTC.

The table lists this clonotype with many counts. V gene TRBV11-2 combines with J gene TRBJ2-7; tentatively, D is TRBD1 (6 bases). Trimming removed 3 bases from V and 2 bases from J, with 17 bases in between. This CDR3 spans 16 amino acids. Germline V CDR1 and CDR2: SGHAT, FQNNGV. The CDR3 reads CASSFNREPVAYEQYF. The CDR3 DNA sequence: TGTGCCAGCAGCTTCAACAGGGAGCCGGTGGCCTACGAGCAGTACTTC.

Regarding this clonotype: Being one base from a much bigger clone, this may be a read error. This chain connects TRBV20-1 to TRBJ1-6, with D unresolved. In germline, CDR1 is DFQATT, CDR2 SNEGSKA (reference sequence). CDR3 length: 15 amino acids. CDR3 sequence: CGALHRESNNSPLHF. For the CDR3, the DNA is TGCGGTGCCCTACACCGGGAGAGCAATAATTCACCCCTCCACTTT.

This clonotype was observed at least ten times. The chain has TRBV5-1 and TRBJ2-3; 10 bases align to TRBD2. V gave up 0 bases and J gave up 8 bases; unmatched junction bases: 6. Per germline, CDR1 SGHRS and CDR2 YFSETQ. This CDR3 has 15 residues. The CDR3 nucleotides read TGCGCCAGCAGCTTGGCCGGAGCGGGGGGGACTACGCAGTATTTT. Translation gives CASSLAGAGGTTQYF.

The table lists this clonotype with many counts. V usage is TRBV2 and J usage is TRBJ1-1, with unresolved D. Trimming left V 7 bases short and J 4 bases short, with 13 bases between. Germline CDR1 reads SNHLY; CDR2 reads FYNNEI. This CDR3 is 13 amino acids long. The DNA for the CDR3 is TGTGCCAGCAACGTAAGGGTGGTCACTGAAGCTTTCTTT. It translates to CASNVRVVTEAFF.

This clonotype was seen a handful of times. The genes are TRBV12-3 or TRBV12-4 and TRBJ2-2; 7 bases map to TRBD1. Trimming took 5 bases from V and 1 from J; bases not matched to a gene: 7. The CDR3 spans 16 residues. DNA of the CDR3: TGTGCCAGCAGTCCGGGACAGCCCCTGAACACCGGGGAGCTGTTTTTT. It specifies CASSPGQPLNTGELFF.

The CDR3, as DNA: TGTGCCAGCAGCCCCCGATCGGGGGCGGGTACGCAGTATTTT. It yields the protein CASSPRSGAGTQYF. The V and J genes are TRBV27 and TRBJ2-3; D may be TRBD1 or TRBD2 (6 bases each). Trimming cost V 6 bases and J 8 bases, with 18 bases left between them. From germline, CDR1 is MNHEY and CDR2 SMNVEV (reference sequence). There are 14 residues in the CDR3.

This clonotype was detected ten times or more. This rearrangement joins TRBV3-1 to TRBJ2-1; TRBD2 agrees at 9 bases. After removal of 0 bases from V and 9 bases from J, the junction contained 3 bases not matched to a gene. The CDR3 has 14 residues. Germline values: CDR1 LGHDT, CDR2 YNNKEL (reference sequence). The CDR3 nucleotides read TGTGCCAGCAGCCAAGACGCAGCGGGGGGTGAGCAGTTCTTC. It translates to CASSQDAAGGEQFF.

The V and J genes are TRBV4-2 and TRBJ2-7; 7 bases are a match to TRBD2. Germline CDR1 and CDR2: LGHNA and YNFKEQ. V gave up 1 base and J gave up 4 bases; unmatched junction bases: 4. The CDR3 covers 14 residues. CDR3 bases: TGTGCCAGCAGCCAAGGCGGGGGAATATACGAGCAGTACTTC. This encodes CASSQGGGIYEQYF.

This clonotype was detected ten times or more. The V gene is TRBV12-3 or TRBV12-4, the J gene TRBJ2-3; TRBD2 agrees at 10 bases. This CDR3 contains 17 residues. Trimming took 3 bases from V and 6 from J; bases not matched to a gene: 12. The CDR3 bases are TGTGCCAGCAGTTTCCCCGGAGAAGCGGGGGGGCCGGATACGCAGTATTTT. As protein: CASSFPGEAGGPDTQYF.

The chain joins TRBV20-1 to TRBJ2-3; 14 bases are a match to TRBD2. This CDR3 contains 15 residues. With 2 bases clipped from V and 6 bases from J, the junction kept 4 bases outside the gene matches. In germline, CDR1 is DFQATT, CDR2 SNEGSKA (reference sequence). The CDR3 region is CSARSTSGGGDTQYF. The CDR3, as DNA: TGCAGTGCTAGATCGACTAGCGGGGGGGGGGATACGCAGTATTTT.

This clonotype was detected only a few times. The J gene is TRBJ1-4, the V gene TRBV2; tentatively, D is TRBD1 (5 bases). Trimming left V 0 bases short and J 10 bases short, with 18 bases between. The germline CDR1 and CDR2 sequences are SNHLY and FYNNEI. The length of the CDR3 is 16 residues. CDR3: CASSEALGQVVGKLFF. CDR3 bases: TGTGCCAGCAGTGAAGCGCTTGGACAAGTAGTAGGAAAACTGTTTTTT. The full variable domain, in which reference TRBV2 and TRBJ1-4 provide the parts outside the CDR3, is EPEVTQTPSHQVTQMGQEVILRCVPISNHLYFYWYRQILGQKVEFLVSFYNNEISEKSEIFDDQFSVERPDGSNFTLKIRSTKLEDSAMYFCASSEALGQVVGKLFFGSGTQLSVL.

This CDR3 reads CASTGQGSYEQYF. CDR3 bases: TGTGCCAGCACAGGACAGGGCTCCTACGAGCAGTACTTC. This chain links TRBV6-1 with TRBJ2-7; 8 bases agree with TRBD1. The V gene end was trimmed by 7 bases and the J gene end by 0 bases; junction bases not matched to a gene: 2. Germline-derived CDR1 and CDR2 are MNHNS and SASEGT. The CDR3 is 13 residues long.

J is TRBJ1-5 and V is TRBV4-1; a weak D match, TRBD1 (5 bases). Germline assignment: CDR1 MGHRA and CDR2 YSYEKL. Trimming shortened V by 2 bases and J by 3 bases, and 14 bases separated the two germline ends. The CDR3 is 16 amino acids. CDR3 amino acids: CASSQTWDGYNQPQHF. DNA for the CDR3: TGCGCCAGCAGCCAAACATGGGACGGCTACAATCAGCCCCAGCATTTT.

This clonotype was observed at least ten times. The chain combines TRBV3-1 with TRBJ1-4; TRBD1 matches 9 bases. From germline, CDR1 is LGHDT and CDR2 YNNKEL (reference sequence). V lost 2 bases, J lost 7 bases, and 5 bases stayed unmatched. This CDR3 comprises 15 residues. The CDR3 nucleotides read TGTGCCAGCAGCCAATGGGGACAGGGTGGTGAAAAACTGTTTTTT. It encodes CASSQWGQGGEKLFF. Using reference TRBV3-1 and TRBJ1-4 for the parts outside the CDR3, the full variable domain is DTAVSQTPKYLVTQMGNDKSIKCEQNLGHDTMYWYKQDSKKFLKIMFSYNNKELIINETVPNRFSPKSPDKAHLNLHINSLELGDSAVYFCASSQWGQGGEKLFFGSGTQLSVL.

This clonotype showed up just a few times. The chain links TRBV9 to TRBJ2-2, with D possibly being TRBD2 (6 bases). Germline CDR1 is SGDLS and CDR2 is YYNGEE. The V end lost 4 bases, the J end lost 6 bases, and 10 bases lay between the germline ends. CDR3 length equals 13 residues. CDR3 sequence reads: CASSPGGAGELFF. In DNA, the CDR3 is TGTGCCAGCAGCCCCGGAGGGGCCGGGGAGCTGTTTTTT.

This clonotype was observed at least ten times. The chain has TRBV7-8 and TRBJ1-2; no firm D call. The CDR3 sequence is 12 residues long. Looked up from germline, CDR1 is SGHVS and CDR2 is FQNEAQ. V was shortened by 7 bases and J by 6 bases, with 12 bases between the two germline ends. CDR3: CASTIRTDGYTF. CDR3 nucleotide sequence: TGTGCCAGCACCATACGAACCGATGGCTACACCTTC.

At least ten counts were recorded for this clonotype. The chain has TRBV3-1 and TRBJ1-1; D may be TRBD1 (6 bases). This CDR3 comprises 16 residues. Germline V gives CDR1 LGHDT, CDR2 YNNKEL (reference sequence). Trimming pared 0 bases from V and 1 base from J, leaving 12 bases between. The CDR3 is CASSQDLGGANTEAFF. The CDR3 DNA is TGTGCCAGCAGCCAAGATCTAGGGGGAGCGAACACTGAAGCTTTCTTT.

This clonotype turned up a few times. The chain carries TRBV4-1 and TRBJ1-1; D call uncertain. Deletions cut 1 base from V and 3 bases from J, with 9 bases between. Germline CDR1 reads MGHRA; CDR2 reads YSYEKL. The CDR3 is 14 residues long. Written as DNA, the CDR3 is TGCGCCAGCAGCCAAGCCCGGGGAGACACTGAAGCTTTCTTT. As protein: CASSQARGDTEAFF.